The clone carrying this T cell receptor beta chain was recorded at least ten times. Its antigen is still unknown. The assay was immunoSEQ multiplex PCR, and TCRdb's table has in-frame clones only and misses some. The table lists about a million clones, about 70% of them singletons. The sample belongs to a study of shared clonotypes between healthy human individuals. Overall study findings and caveats: Estimated richness was generally greater in naive than memory subsets.

The CDR3 consists of 12 residues. The V gene's germline CDR1 is KGHSH and CDR2 LQKENI. V was cut by 0 bases and J by 7 bases, with 6 bases left in between. This clonotype was sampled from a man younger than 30 in good health. This chain links TRBV18 with TRBJ1-2; D call uncertain. The sample comprised memory CD4+ T cells sorted from blood. Specified subset: CD45RA-negative fraction. For the CDR3, the DNA is TGTGCCAGCTCACCACCGTTTGGTGGCTACACCTTC. Amino acids: CASSPPFGGYTF.